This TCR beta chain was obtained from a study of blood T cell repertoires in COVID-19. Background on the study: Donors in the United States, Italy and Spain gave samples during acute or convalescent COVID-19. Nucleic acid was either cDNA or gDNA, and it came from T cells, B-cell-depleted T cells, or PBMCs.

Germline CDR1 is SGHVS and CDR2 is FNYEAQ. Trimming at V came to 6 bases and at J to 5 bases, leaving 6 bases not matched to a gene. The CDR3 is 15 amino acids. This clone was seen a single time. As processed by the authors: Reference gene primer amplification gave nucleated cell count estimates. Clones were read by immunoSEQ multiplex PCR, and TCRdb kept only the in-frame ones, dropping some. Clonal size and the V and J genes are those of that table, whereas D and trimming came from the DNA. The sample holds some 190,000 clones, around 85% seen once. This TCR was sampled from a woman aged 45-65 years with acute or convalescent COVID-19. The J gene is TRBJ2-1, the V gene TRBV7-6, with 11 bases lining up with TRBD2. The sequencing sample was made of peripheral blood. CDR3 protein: CASRIVAGGHNEQFF. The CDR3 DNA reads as TGTGCCAGCAGGATTGTAGCGGGGGGGCACAATGAGCAGTTCTTC.